These 30 T cell receptor beta chains originate from one sample sequenced in a study of T cells in Graves' hyperthyroidism and ophthalmopathy. TCR beta CDR3 regions were amplified from RNA transcripts. HTBI primers were used for first-round RT-PCR of the TCR CDR3. From the multiplex PCR reads, TCRdb called clonotypes with MiXCR, one entry per CDR3 protein. The sample yields about 600,000 distinct CDR3 sequences, about a sixth seen once. Sequencing was carried out using blood. Receptor source: a middle-aged woman with Graves' ophthalmopathy.

This CDR3 reads CASSPRTGYTGELFF. CDR3 DNA: TGCGCCAGCAGCCCTAGGACGGGATACACCGGGGAGCTGTTTTTT. J is TRBJ2-2 and V is TRBV5-1; D might be TRBD2 (5 bases). The V and J ends lost 4 bases and 3 bases respectively, with 13 bases between them. CDR1 is SGHRS and CDR2 is YFSETQ in the germline V gene. CDR3 size: 15 residues.

This clonotype was found many times. The J gene is TRBJ2-1, the V gene TRBV20-1; 7 bases match TRBD2. This CDR3 comprises 12 residues. Per the germline V gene, CDR1 is DFQATT and CDR2 is SNEGSKA (reference sequence). Trimming took 5 bases from V and 10 from J; bases not matched to a gene: 8. The CDR3 loop is CSAQGLLREQFF. The CDR3 nucleotides read TGCAGTGCTCAGGGACTACTTCGGGAGCAGTTCTTC.

The CDR3 spells CSATPAAGEIETQYF. CDR3 DNA: TGCAGTGCTACTCCTGCGGCGGGAGAGATCGAGACCCAGTACTTC. V usage is TRBV20-1 and J usage is TRBJ2-5, with TRBD2 matching 7 bases. With 4 bases clipped from V and 5 bases from J, the junction kept 13 bases outside the gene matches. The CDR3 totals 15 residues. Germline V gives CDR1 DFQATT, CDR2 SNEGSKA (reference sequence).

This clonotype was detected many times. This chain joins TRBV12-3 or TRBV12-4 and TRBJ2-6; maybe TRBD1 (6 bases). CDR3 length: 19 residues. Trimming stripped 6 bases from V and 2 bases from J, with 23 bases between. DNA for the CDR3: TGTGCCAGCAGGGACAGAACTAGGCCCGGGGCGGCTGGGGCCAACGTCCTGACTTTC. Its translation: CASRDRTRPGAAGANVLTF.

This chain uses TRBV30 with TRBJ1-6; D gene uncertain. This CDR3 is built from 12 residues. V was clipped by 4 bases and J by 9 bases, with 10 bases between them. Germline-derived CDR1 and CDR2 are GTSNPN and SVGIG (reference sequence). In nucleotides, the CDR3 is TGTGCCTGGAAGTTAGATGCTTCACCCCTCCACTTT. Residues: CAWKLDASPLHF.

This clonotype has only a few counts. This chain links TRBV20-1 with TRBJ2-1, with 7 bases fitting TRBD1. The V gene end was trimmed by 0 bases and the J gene end by 10 bases; junction bases not matched to a gene: 6. The CDR3 runs to 13 residues. CDR1 is DFQATT and CDR2 is SNEGSKA in the germline V gene (reference sequence). The CDR3 region has the DNA TGCAGTGCTAGAGATTCGACAGGGCAAGAGCAGTTCTTC. Protein product: CSARDSTGQEQFF.

This clonotype has ten or more counts. The chain employs TRBV28 and TRBJ1-1, with a tentative D call TRBD1 (5 bases). The length of the CDR3 is 16 residues. From germline, CDR1 is MDHEN and CDR2 SYDVKM. V was trimmed by 8 bases and J by 4 bases, leaving 23 bases between them. The CDR3 loop is CASSFPLRGGGTEAFF. As DNA, the CDR3 is TGTGCCAGCTCGTTTCCCCTACGAGGTGGGGGCACTGAAGCTTTCTTT.

This clonotype was counted ten times or more. The rearrangement uses TRBV28 and TRBJ2-7; D is tentatively TRBD1 or TRBD2 (5 bases each). Germline V gives CDR1 MDHEN, CDR2 SYDVKM. The CDR3 has 13 residues. The ends were cut back, 4 bases at V and 2 bases at J, with 9 bases in the middle. The CDR3 DNA follows: TGTGCCAGCAGTTATGGGACCGCCTACGAGCAGTACTTC. It is translated as CASSYGTAYEQYF.

This clonotype was seen at least ten times. V gene TRBV12-3 or TRBV12-4 combines with J gene TRBJ2-1; no firm D call. CDR3 size: 11 residues. Trimming cost V 6 bases and J 6 bases, with 6 bases left between them. CDR3 residues: CASRKGNEQFF. In nucleotides, the CDR3 is TGTGCCAGCAGAAAGGGCAATGAGCAGTTCTTC.

Regarding this clonotype: With a much larger clone just one base away, this may be a read error. This chain uses TRBV7-9 with TRBJ2-7; TRBD1 aligns across 12 bases. The CDR3 consists of 15 residues. Germline V CDR1 and CDR2: SEHNR, FQNEAQ (reference sequence). The CDR3 DNA is TGTGTCAGCAGCTGGGGACAGGGGGCGATGGACGAGCAGTACTTC. It is translated as CVSSWGQGAMDEQYF.

In this sample, this clonotype turned up a few times. Here the CDR3 DNA reads TGCGCCAGCAGCCAAGCCCGGGACAGAGGTGCCAATGAGCAGTTCTTC. This encodes CASSQARDRGANEQFF. The V and J genes are TRBV4-1 and TRBJ2-1; the match to TRBD1 covers 7 bases. The CDR3 contains 16 residues. The trim removed 1 base at V and 6 bases at J, leaving 9 bases unmatched. Germline loops: CDR1 MGHRA, CDR2 YSYEKL.

This clonotype was detected ten times or more. The rearrangement uses TRBV18 and TRBJ1-1; D possibly corresponds to TRBD1 (5 bases). CDR1 and CDR2 from the germline V gene are KGHSH and LQKENI. CDR3 length equals 16 residues. V lost 5 bases, J lost 0 bases, and 16 bases lay in between. The CDR3 reads CASSTQTGTVNTEAFF. The CDR3 DNA is TGTGCCAGCTCAACCCAAACCGGGACGGTGAACACTGAAGCTTTCTTT.

The chain has TRBV4-1 and TRBJ2-1, with D possibly matching TRBD2 (5 bases). V was trimmed by 1 base and J by 10 bases, leaving 14 bases between them. Germline-derived CDR1 and CDR2 are MGHRA and YSYEKL. This CDR3 is built from 14 residues. The CDR3 nucleotides read TGCGCCAGCAGCCAAGCGGGGTCGGGTGAGGAGCAGTTCTTC. As protein: CASSQAGSGEEQFF.

This clonotype occurred many times. The chain couples TRBV28 to TRBJ2-7; perhaps TRBD2 as D (7 bases). V lost 9 bases and J 5 bases, leaving 11 bases between the germline ends. The germline V gene encodes CDR1 MDHEN and CDR2 SYDVKM. This CDR3 contains 11 residues. CDR3 sequence: CARGGGDEQYF. CDR3 coding DNA: TGTGCCAGGGGAGGGGGGGACGAGCAGTACTTC.

This clonotype occurred a few times. The chain has TRBV7-3 and TRBJ2-1, with TRBD2 identical over 7 bases. The junction had 17 bases not matched to a gene; V was cut back by 6 bases and J by 9 bases. The CDR3 sequence is 16 residues long. Germline CDR1 is SGHTA and CDR2 is FQGTGA. CDR3 bases: TGTGCCAGCAGATACGAGCGGGGATCCTTGGCGGGTGAGCAGTTCTTC. It encodes CASRYERGSLAGEQFF.

This chain connects TRBV9 to TRBJ2-5, with D possibly matching TRBD2 (6 bases). Trimming stripped 1 base from V and 5 bases from J, with 12 bases between. CDR1 is SGDLS, CDR2 YYNGEE, per germline. This CDR3 has 14 amino acids. The CDR3 sequence is CASSVTRDGETQYF. CDR3 sequence (DNA): TGTGCCAGCAGCGTAACGCGGGACGGGGAGACCCAGTACTTC.

The V call is TRBV20-1, the J call TRBJ2-5; D is unresolved. The V end lost 6 bases, the J end lost 1 base, and 9 bases lay between the germline ends. CDR1 is DFQATT, CDR2 SNEGSKA, per germline (reference sequence). CDR3 length: 12 residues. For the CDR3, the DNA is TGCAGTGCAAAAAAGGTCCAAGAGACCCAGTACTTC. This encodes CSAKKVQETQYF.

The sample holds many counts of this clonotype. The chain carries TRBV18 and TRBJ2-7, with a weak D call TRBD2 (6 bases). This CDR3 has 16 amino acids. The V end lost 0 bases, the J end lost 0 bases, and 12 bases lay between the germline ends. The germline V gene encodes CDR1 KGHSH and CDR2 LQKENI. The CDR3, as DNA: TGTGCCAGCTCACCACCGGGGCGGGGAAACTCCTACGAGCAGTACTTC. The encoded protein is CASSPPGRGNSYEQYF.

There are many counts of this clonotype. The chain uses TRBV7-2 and TRBJ2-5; D unclear. The germline V gene encodes CDR1 SGHTA and CDR2 FQGNSA. V gave up 3 bases and J gave up 0 bases, with 5 bases separating them. This CDR3 has 13 amino acids. The CDR3 bases are TGTGCCAGCAGCTTTACTTACCAAGAGACCCAGTACTTC. Encoded protein: CASSFTYQETQYF.

This clonotype was counted only a few times. V usage is TRBV6-1 and J usage is TRBJ2-1, with TRBD1 identical over 8 bases. This CDR3 comprises 12 residues. Germline V gives CDR1 MNHNS, CDR2 SASEGT. J gave up 4 bases and V 8 bases, and 1 base lay outside the gene matches. For the CDR3, the DNA is TGTGCCAGCCGACAGGGGTACAATGAGCAGTTCTTC. It is translated as CASRQGYNEQFF.

This clonotype has ten or more counts. CDR3 amino acids: CASSLMGSNQPQHF. In DNA form, the CDR3 reads TGTGCCAGCAGCTTAATGGGCAGCAATCAGCCCCAGCATTTT. The chain uses TRBV7-3 and TRBJ1-5; unclear D gene. Trimming removed 1 base at V and 1 base at J, with 5 bases between. The CDR3 contains 14 residues. CDR1 is SGHTA, CDR2 FQGTGA, per germline.

Ten or more counts support this clonotype. This rearrangement joins TRBV3-1 to TRBJ2-7, with D possibly being TRBD2 (6 bases). The CDR3 runs to 14 residues. Trimming shortened V by 4 bases and J by 2 bases, and 12 bases separated the two germline ends. Germline V CDR1 and CDR2: LGHDT, YNNKEL (reference sequence). The CDR3 bases are TGTGCCAGCAGCCTTTCGGGACTCGCCTACGAGCAGTACTTC. Protein product: CASSLSGLAYEQYF.

This chain uses TRBV28 with TRBJ2-1; D is unresolved. From germline, CDR1 is MDHEN and CDR2 SYDVKM. The ends were cut back, 6 bases at V and 7 bases at J, with 10 bases in the middle. This CDR3 contains 12 residues. The CDR3 region has the DNA TGTGCCAGCAGCCGCAATACTAATGAGCAGTTCTTC. Translating gives CASSRNTNEQFF.

This clonotype was counted at least ten times. The V and J genes are TRBV28 and TRBJ2-1; D not certain. V shed 5 bases and J shed 8 bases, with 19 bases lying between them. Looked up from germline, CDR1 is MDHEN and CDR2 is SYDVKM. The CDR3 is made up of 15 amino acids. DNA of the CDR3: TGTGCCAGCAGTACCCCCGGGCCCCCGGCACATGAGCAGTTCTTC. Protein product: CASSTPGPPAHEQFF.

The chain employs TRBV20-1 and TRBJ2-7, with 8 bases that match TRBD2. CDR1 and CDR2 from the germline V gene are DFQATT and SNEGSKA (reference sequence). V shed 2 bases and J 3 bases; nucleotides not matched to a gene: 3. The CDR3 runs 13 residues. The CDR3 bases are TGCAGTGCTAGAAAACTAGCGGACTACGAGCAGTACTTC. Translating it yields CSARKLADYEQYF.

This clonotype was counted many times. The V and J genes are TRBV5-8 and TRBJ1-6, with D possibly TRBD1 on 5 matching bases. CDR3 size: 13 residues. Germline CDR1 and CDR2: SGHTS and YDEGEE. V was shortened by 2 bases and J by 10 bases, with 10 bases between the two germline ends. CDR3 coding DNA: TGTGCCAGCAGCTTTCGAGGGGTCTCACCCCTCCACTTT. Its translation is CASSFRGVSPLHF.

There are many counts of this clonotype. Here the CDR3 DNA reads TGTGCCAGCAGTCAACAGGGTTCAAGCAACCCCTACGAGCAGTACTTC. Translation gives CASSQQGSSNPYEQYF. The chain combines TRBV6-1 with TRBJ2-7, with a tentative D call TRBD1 (6 bases). V lost 5 bases and J lost 2, with 19 bases in between. From germline, CDR1 is MNHNS and CDR2 SASEGT. This CDR3 region has 16 residues.

The table lists this clonotype with many counts. V and J are TRBV6-2 or TRBV6-3 and TRBJ2-4; 7 bases align to TRBD1. Germline V lookup: CDR1 MNHEY, CDR2 SVGEGT. This CDR3 has 19 amino acids. Unmatched junction bases numbered 13, after V lost 2 bases and J lost 0 bases. The CDR3 is CASSYTTGTATGAKNIQYF. The CDR3 nucleotides are TGTGCCAGCAGTTACACGACCGGGACAGCAACGGGAGCCAAAAACATTCAGTACTTC.

This rearrangement joins TRBV28 to TRBJ2-3; 7 bases are shared with TRBD2. CDR1 is MDHEN and CDR2 is SYDVKM in the germline V gene. V dropped 2 bases and J dropped 2; count of bases not matched to a gene: 10. The CDR3 has 17 residues. CDR3 protein: CASSLQSSGGPTDTQYF. CDR3 sequence (DNA): TGTGCCAGCAGTTTACAATCTAGCGGAGGCCCCACAGATACGCAGTATTTT.

This clonotype has only a few counts. This chain joins TRBV2 and TRBJ1-2; tentative D call: TRBD1 (5 bases). Germline assignment: CDR1 SNHLY and CDR2 FYNNEI. V was pared by 6 bases and J by 4 bases, with 18 bases between. The CDR3 runs 15 residues. The CDR3 DNA sequence: TGTGCCAGCAGGGGAGGGGAGGGGATAAGCTATGGCTACACCTTC. It is translated as CASRGGEGISYGYTF.